This is a list of T cell receptor beta chains from one sample in a study of CD8 T cells in ankylosing spondylitis. TCRdb itself ran the 5' RACE reads through MiXCR, one entry per CDR3 protein. The sample holds fewer than 400,000 distinct CDR3 sequences, approximately 8.2% seen once. Sequenced material: blood, either unsorted or a sorted T cell fraction (not recorded which). The receptors derive from a male donor with ankylosing spondylitis. Each CDR3 is given with its conserved first and last residue. The order of the fields is J gene, clone size, D gene, V gene, CDR3 protein, CDR3 DNA. D genes are given only for firm matches. For some rows the clone size is stated as once, few or many, or as a class when expanded; others skip it.

TRBJ2-7 | - | TRBD2 | TRBV7-2 | CASSLEAGESYEQYF | TGTGCCAGCAGCTTAGAAGCGGGAGAAAGCTACGAGCAGTACTTC
TRBJ2-3 | few | - | TRBV28 | CASRRGGDPTTDTQYF | TGTGCCAGCAGGAGGGGTGGAGACCCGACCACAGATACGCAGTATTTT
TRBJ1-5 | few | - | TRBV27 | CASSPGFSNQPQHF | TGTGCCAGCAGTCCGGGGTTTAGCAATCAGCCCCAGCATTTT
TRBJ2-1 | many | - | TRBV20-1 | CSASRSGGYNEQFF | TGCAGTGCTAGTCGTAGCGGAGGTTACAATGAGCAGTTCTTC
TRBJ2-7 | many | - | TRBV20-1 | CSARGGGPYEQYF | TGCAGTGCCCGAGGAGGAGGGCCCTACGAGCAGTACTTC
TRBJ1-2 | few | - | TRBV12-3/TRBV12-4 | CATSGENYGYTF | TGTGCCACCTCAGGGGAGAACTATGGCTACACCTTC
TRBJ2-3 | - | TRBD2 | TRBV5-6 | CASSVGLARPIDTQYF | TGTGCCAGCAGCGTGGGACTAGCGAGACCGATAGATACGCAGTATTTT
TRBJ2-1 | many | TRBD2 | TRBV7-2 | CASSPPGLAGGVQFF | TGTGCCAGCAGCCCGCCGGGACTAGCGGGAGGGGTGCAGTTCTTC
TRBJ2-3 | few | TRBD2 | TRBV7-6 | CASSSTSGSSDTQYF | TGTGCCAGCAGCTCAACTAGCGGGAGTAGTGATACGCAGTATTTT
TRBJ2-7 | many | TRBD2 | TRBV7-2 | CASSLEGTSGRAGEQYF | TGTGCCAGCAGCTTGGAGGGGACTAGCGGGAGGGCCGGCGAGCAGTACTTC
TRBJ2-3 | few | TRBD1 | TRBV6-1 | CASSRGDRADTQYF | TGTGCCAGCAGTCGGGGAGACAGGGCAGATACGCAGTATTTT